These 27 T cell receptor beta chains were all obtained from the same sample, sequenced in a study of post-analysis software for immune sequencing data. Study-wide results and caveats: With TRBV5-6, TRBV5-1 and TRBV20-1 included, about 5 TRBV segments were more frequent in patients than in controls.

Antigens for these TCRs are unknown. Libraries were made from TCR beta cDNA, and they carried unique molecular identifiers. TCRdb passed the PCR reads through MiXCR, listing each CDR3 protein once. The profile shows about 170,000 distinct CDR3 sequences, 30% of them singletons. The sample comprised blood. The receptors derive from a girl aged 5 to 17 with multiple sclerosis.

CDR3 protein: CASSPRGQGDQPQHF. In DNA form, the CDR3 reads TGTGCCAGCAGTCCGCGGGGACAGGGGGACCAGCCCCAGCATTTT. The V gene is TRBV12-3 or TRBV12-4, the J gene TRBJ1-5, with TRBD1 identical over 11 bases. The CDR3 length is 15 residues. Trimming at V came to 5 bases and at J to 7 bases, leaving 7 bases not matched to a gene.

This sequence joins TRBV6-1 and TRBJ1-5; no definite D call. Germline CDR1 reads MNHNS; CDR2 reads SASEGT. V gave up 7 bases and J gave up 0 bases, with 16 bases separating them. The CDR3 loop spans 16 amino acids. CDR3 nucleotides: TGTGCCAGCACTCCAGGTGGATATAATAGCAATCAGCCCCAGCATTTT. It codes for CASTPGGYNSNQPQHF.

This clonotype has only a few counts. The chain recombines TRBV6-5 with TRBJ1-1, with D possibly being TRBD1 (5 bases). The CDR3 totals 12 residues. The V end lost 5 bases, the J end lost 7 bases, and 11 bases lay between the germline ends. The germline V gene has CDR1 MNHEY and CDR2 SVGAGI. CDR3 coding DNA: TGTGCCAGCAGTCTCGGGGGGGTTGAAGCTTTCTTT. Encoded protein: CASSLGGVEAFF.

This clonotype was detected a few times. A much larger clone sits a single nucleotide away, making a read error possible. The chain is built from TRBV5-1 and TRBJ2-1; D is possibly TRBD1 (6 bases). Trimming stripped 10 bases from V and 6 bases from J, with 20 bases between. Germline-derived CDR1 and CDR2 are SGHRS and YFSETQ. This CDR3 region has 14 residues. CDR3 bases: TGCGCCGGCTCAAAAGGGGGTCCAGGCAATGAGCAGTTCTTC. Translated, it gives CAGSKGGPGNEQFF.

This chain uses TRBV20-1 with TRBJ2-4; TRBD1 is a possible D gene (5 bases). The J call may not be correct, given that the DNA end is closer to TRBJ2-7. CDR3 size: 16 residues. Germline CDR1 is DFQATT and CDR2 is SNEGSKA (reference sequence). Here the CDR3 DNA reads TGCAGTGCTAGTTCCCAGGGTACGGGCCCTACCTACGAGCAGTACTTC. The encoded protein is CSASSQGTGPTYEQYF.

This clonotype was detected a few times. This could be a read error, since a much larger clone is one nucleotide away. The chain's CDR3 is CTDPGVLTKNIQYF. The CDR3 nucleotides are TGTACCGACCCGGGCGTACTAACCAAAAACATTCAGTACTTC. The V and J genes are TRBV6-5 and TRBJ2-4; D uncertain. The CDR3 contains 14 residues. Per the germline V gene, CDR1 is MNHEY and CDR2 is SVGAGI.

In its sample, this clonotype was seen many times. The CDR3 here is CASSPIPAGQGGYEQYF. The CDR3 nucleotides are TGTGCCAGCTCACCGATTCCTGCGGGACAGGGAGGCTACGAGCAGTACTTC. This chain uses TRBV18 with TRBJ2-7; 9 nucleotides align to TRBD1. V was clipped by 3 bases and J by 3 bases; unmatched bases: 12. CDR1 KGHSH and CDR2 LQKENI come from the germline V gene. The CDR3 contains 17 residues.

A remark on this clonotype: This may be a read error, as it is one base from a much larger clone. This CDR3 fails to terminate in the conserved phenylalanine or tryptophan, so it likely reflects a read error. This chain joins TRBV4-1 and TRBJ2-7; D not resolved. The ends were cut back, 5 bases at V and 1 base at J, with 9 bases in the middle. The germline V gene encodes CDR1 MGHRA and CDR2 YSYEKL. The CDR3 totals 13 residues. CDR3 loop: CASSFVGSYEQYL. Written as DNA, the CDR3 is TGCGCCAGCAGCTTCGTTGGGTCCTACGAGCAGTACTTG.

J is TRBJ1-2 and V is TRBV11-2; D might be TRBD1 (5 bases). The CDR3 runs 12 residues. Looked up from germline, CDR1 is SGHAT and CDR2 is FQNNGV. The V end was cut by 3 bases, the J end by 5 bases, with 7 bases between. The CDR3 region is CASSLGLYGYTF. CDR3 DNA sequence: TGTGCCAGCAGCTTGGGACTTTATGGCTACACCTTC.

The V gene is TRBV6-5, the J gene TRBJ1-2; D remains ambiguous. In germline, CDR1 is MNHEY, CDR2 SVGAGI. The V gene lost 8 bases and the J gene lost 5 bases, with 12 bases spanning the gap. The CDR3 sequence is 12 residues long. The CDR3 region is CASHAGRYGYTF. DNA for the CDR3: TGTGCCAGCCACGCTGGGCGTTATGGCTACACCTTC.

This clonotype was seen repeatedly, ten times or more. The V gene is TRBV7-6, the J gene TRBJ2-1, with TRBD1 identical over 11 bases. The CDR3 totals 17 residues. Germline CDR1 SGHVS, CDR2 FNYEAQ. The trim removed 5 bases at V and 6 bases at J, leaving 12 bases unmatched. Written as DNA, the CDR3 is TGTGCCAGCAGCCCCGAGGTCGGGACAGGGGGAGGCAATGAGCAGTTCTTC. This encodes CASSPEVGTGGGNEQFF.

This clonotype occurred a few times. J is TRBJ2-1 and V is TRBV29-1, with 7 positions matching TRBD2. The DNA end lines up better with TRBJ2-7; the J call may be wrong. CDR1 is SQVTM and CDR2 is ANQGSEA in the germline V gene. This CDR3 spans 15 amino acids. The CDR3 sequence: CSVFLGGSSYNEQYF. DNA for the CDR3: TGCAGCGTTTTCCTCGGCGGGAGTTCCTACAATGAGCAGTACTTC.

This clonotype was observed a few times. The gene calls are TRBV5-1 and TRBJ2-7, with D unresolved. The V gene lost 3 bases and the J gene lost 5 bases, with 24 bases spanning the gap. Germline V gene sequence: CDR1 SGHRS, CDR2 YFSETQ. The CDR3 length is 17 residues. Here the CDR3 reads CASSSRGWGGEAHEQYF. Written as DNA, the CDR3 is TGCGCCAGCAGCTCCCGCGGTTGGGGTGGGGAAGCCCACGAGCAGTACTTC.

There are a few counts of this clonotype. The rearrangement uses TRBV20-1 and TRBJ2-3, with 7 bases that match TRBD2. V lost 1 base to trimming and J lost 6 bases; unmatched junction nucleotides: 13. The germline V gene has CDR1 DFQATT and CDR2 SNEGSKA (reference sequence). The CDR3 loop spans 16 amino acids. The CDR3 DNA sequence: TGCAGTGCTAGAGGGCTTATAGCGGGTGTCTGGGATACGCAGTATTTT. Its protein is CSARGLIAGVWDTQYF.

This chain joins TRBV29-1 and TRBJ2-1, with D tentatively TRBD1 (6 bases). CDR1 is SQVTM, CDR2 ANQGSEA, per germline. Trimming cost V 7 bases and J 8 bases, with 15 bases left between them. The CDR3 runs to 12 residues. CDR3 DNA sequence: TGCAGCGCCTCCACAGGGTTCCATGAGCAGTTCTTC. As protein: CSASTGFHEQFF.

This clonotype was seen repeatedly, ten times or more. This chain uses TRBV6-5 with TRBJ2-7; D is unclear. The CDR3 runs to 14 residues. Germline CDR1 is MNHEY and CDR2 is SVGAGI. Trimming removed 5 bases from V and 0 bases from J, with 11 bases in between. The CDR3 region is CASSTVSSSYEQYF. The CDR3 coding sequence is TGTGCCAGCAGTACAGTTTCTAGCTCCTACGAGCAGTACTTC.

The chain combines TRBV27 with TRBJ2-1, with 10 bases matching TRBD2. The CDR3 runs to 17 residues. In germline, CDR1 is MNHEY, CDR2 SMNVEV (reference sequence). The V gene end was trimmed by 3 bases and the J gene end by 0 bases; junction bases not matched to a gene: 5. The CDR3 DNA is TGTGCCAGCAGTTTTCGGGCTAGCGGGAGCTCCTACAATGAGCAGTTCTTC. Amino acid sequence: CASSFRASGSSYNEQFF.

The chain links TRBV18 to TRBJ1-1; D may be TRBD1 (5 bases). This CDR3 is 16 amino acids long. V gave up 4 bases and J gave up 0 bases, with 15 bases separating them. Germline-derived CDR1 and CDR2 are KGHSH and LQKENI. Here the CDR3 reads CASSLTSGGVNTEAFF. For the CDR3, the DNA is TGTGCCAGCTCACTGACATCGGGGGGGGTGAACACTGAAGCTTTCTTT. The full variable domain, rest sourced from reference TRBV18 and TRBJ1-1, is NAGVMQNPRHLVRRRGQEARLRCSPMKGHSHVYWYRQLPEEGLKFMVYLQKENIIDESGMPKERFSAEFPKEGPSILRIQQVVRGDSAAYFCASSLTSGGVNTEAFFGQGTRLTVV.

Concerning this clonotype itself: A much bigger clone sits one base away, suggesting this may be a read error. CDR3 bases: TGTGTCAGCTCGCCGGGACATCAAGAGACCCAGTACTTC. Amino acid sequence: CVSSPGHQETQYF. V and J are TRBV18 and TRBJ2-5; possibly TRBD1 for D (6 bases). Germline-derived CDR1 and CDR2 are KGHSH and LQKENI. This CDR3 region has 13 residues.

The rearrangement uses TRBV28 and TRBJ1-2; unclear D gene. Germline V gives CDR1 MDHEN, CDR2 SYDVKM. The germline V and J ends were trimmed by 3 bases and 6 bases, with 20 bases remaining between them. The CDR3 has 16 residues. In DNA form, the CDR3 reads TGTGCCAGCAGTTTCTCGGGTACGACCATTACGGATGGCTACACCTTC. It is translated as CASSFSGTTITDGYTF.

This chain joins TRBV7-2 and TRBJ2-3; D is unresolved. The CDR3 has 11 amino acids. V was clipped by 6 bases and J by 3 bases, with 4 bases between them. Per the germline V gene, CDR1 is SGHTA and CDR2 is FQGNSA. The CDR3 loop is CASSWTDTQYF. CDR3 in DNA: TGTGCCAGCAGTTGGACAGATACGCAGTATTTT.

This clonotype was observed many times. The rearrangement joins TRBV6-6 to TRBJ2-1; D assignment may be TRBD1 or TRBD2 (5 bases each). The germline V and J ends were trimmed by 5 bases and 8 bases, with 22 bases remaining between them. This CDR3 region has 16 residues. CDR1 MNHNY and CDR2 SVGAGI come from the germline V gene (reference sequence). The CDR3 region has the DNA TGTGCCAGCAGTGAGGCCGGGACGGATACGGGGTATGAGCAGTTCTTC. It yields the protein CASSEAGTDTGYEQFF.

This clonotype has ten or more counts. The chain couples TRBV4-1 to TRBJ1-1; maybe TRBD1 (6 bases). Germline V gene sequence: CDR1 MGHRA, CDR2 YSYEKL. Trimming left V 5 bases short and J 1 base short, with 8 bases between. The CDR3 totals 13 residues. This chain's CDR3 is CASSAQGNTEAFF. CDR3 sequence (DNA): TGCGCCAGCAGCGCACAGGGGAACACTGAAGCTTTCTTT.

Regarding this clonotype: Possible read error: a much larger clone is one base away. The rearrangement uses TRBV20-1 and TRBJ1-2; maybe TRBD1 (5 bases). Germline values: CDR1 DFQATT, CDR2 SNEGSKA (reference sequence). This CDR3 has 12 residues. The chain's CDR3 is CLTYTGHCGYTF. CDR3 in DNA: TGCCTAACCTATACAGGCCACTGTGGCTACACCTTC.

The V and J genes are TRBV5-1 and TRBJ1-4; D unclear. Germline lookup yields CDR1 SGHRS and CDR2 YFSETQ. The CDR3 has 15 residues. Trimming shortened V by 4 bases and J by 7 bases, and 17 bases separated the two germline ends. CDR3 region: CASSGGRGGIEKLFF. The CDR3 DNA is TGCGCCAGCAGCGGAGGACGTGGAGGAATTGAAAAACTGTTTTTT.

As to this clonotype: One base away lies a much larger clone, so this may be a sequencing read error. In nucleotides, the CDR3 is TGTGCTAGTGGTTTTGTTATTTATGGCTACACCTTC. Its translation: CASGFVIYGYTF. The genes are TRBV12-5 and TRBJ1-2; D gene ambiguous. Germline V gives CDR1 LGHNT, CDR2 FRNRAP. The CDR3 extends over 12 amino acids. Trimming took 3 bases from V and 5 from J, leaving 7 bases between them.

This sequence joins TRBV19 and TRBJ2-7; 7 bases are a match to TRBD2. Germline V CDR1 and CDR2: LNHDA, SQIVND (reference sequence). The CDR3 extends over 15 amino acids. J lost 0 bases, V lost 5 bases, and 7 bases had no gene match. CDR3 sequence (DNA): TGTGCCAGTAGTTTCCACGCTAGCGGCTCCTACGAGCAGTACTTC. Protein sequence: CASSFHASGSYEQYF.